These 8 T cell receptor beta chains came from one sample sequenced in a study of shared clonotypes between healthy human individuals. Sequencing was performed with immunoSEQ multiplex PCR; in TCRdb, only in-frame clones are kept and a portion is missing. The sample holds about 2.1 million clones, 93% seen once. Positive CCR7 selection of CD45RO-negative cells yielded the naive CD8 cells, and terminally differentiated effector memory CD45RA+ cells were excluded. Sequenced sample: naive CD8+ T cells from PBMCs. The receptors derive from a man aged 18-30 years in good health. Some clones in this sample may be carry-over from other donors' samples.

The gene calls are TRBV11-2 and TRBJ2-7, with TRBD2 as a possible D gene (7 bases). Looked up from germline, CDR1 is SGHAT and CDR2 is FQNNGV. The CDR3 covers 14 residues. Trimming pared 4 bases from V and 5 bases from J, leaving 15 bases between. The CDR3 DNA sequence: TGTGCCAGCAGCTGGGGGGGCCCTAGGAACGAGCAGTACTTC. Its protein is CASSWGGPRNEQYF.

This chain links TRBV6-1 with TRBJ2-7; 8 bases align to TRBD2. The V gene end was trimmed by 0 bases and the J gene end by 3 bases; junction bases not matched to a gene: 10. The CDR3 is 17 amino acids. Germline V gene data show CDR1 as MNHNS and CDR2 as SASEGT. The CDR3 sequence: CASSEAVAAGAFYEQYF. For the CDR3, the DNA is TGTGCCAGCAGTGAAGCCGTGGCAGCGGGAGCATTCTACGAGCAGTACTTC.

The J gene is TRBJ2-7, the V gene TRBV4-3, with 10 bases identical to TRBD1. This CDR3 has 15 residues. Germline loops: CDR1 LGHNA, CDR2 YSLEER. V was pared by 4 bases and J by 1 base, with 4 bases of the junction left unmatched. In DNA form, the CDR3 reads TGCGCCAGCAGCCGGGACAGGGGACCTTCCTACGAGCAGTACTTC. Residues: CASSRDRGPSYEQYF.

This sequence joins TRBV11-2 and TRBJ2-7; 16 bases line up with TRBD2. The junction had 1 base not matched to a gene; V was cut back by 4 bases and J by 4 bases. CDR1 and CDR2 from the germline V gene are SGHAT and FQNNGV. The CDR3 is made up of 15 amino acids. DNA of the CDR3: TGTGCCAGCAGCTGGGGACTAGCGGGAGGGTACGAGCAGTACTTC. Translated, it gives CASSWGLAGGYEQYF.

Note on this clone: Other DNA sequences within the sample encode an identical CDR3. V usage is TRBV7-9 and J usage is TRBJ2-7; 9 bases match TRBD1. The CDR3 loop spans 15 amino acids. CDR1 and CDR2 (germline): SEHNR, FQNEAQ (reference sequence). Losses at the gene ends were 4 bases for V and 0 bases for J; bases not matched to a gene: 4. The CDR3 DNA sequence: TGTGCCAGCAGCTCAGGACAGGGGCCCTCCTACGAGCAGTACTTC. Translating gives CASSSGQGPSYEQYF.

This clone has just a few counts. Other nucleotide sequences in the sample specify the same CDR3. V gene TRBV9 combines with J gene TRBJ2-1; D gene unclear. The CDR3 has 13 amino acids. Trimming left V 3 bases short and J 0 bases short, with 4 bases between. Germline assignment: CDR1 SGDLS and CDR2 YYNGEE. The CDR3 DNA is TGTGCCAGCAGCGAGGGCTCCTACAATGAGCAGTTCTTC. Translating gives CASSEGSYNEQFF.

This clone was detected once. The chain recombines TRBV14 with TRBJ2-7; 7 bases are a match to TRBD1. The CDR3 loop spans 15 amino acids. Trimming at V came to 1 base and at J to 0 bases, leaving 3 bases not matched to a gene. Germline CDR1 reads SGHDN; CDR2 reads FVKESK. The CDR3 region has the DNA TGTGCCAGCAGCCAAGTCGGACAGGACTCCTACGAGCAGTACTTC. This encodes CASSQVGQDSYEQYF.

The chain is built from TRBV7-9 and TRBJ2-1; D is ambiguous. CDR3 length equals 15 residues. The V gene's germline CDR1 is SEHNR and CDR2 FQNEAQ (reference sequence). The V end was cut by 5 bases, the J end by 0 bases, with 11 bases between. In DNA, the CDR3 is TGTGCCAGCAGCCCCACTATAAGCTCCTACAATGAGCAGTTCTTC. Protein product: CASSPTISSYNEQFF.